The 27 T cell receptor beta chains below were found in one sample sequenced in a study of T cell responses to AZD1222 COVID-19 vaccine. Generated by immunoSEQ multiplex PCR, the TCRdb table keeps only in-frame clones and is missing some. The sample contains about 150,000 clones, roughly 94% of which appear only once. Sequences were derived from peripheral blood, sampled on day 0 of AZD1222 vaccination. These TCRs come from an adult in good health.

The chain carries TRBV30 and TRBJ2-1; D unclear. Germline values: CDR1 GTSNPN, CDR2 SVGIG (reference sequence). Trimming removed 0 bases at V and 2 bases at J, with 2 bases between. The CDR3 loop spans 12 amino acids. CDR3: CAWSVPYNEQFF. The CDR3, as DNA: TGTGCCTGGAGTGTACCCTACAATGAGCAGTTCTTC.

This chain uses TRBV6-6 with TRBJ1-3; D uncertain. Trimming took 2 bases from V and 7 from J, leaving 3 bases between them. This CDR3 has 11 residues. Germline CDR1 reads MNHNY; CDR2 reads SVGAGI (reference sequence). The CDR3 region is CASSYSNTIYF. The CDR3 DNA follows: TGTGCCAGCAGTTACAGTAACACCATATATTTT.

V gene TRBV5-5 combines with J gene TRBJ1-5, with 7 bases aligning to TRBD1. CDR3 length: 12 residues. The V and J ends lost 7 bases and 7 bases, in that order; junction bases with no gene match: 5. Germline-derived CDR1 and CDR2 are SGHKS and YYEKEE (reference sequence). The CDR3 protein is CASGQGVQPQHF. For the CDR3, the DNA is TGTGCCAGCGGTCAGGGGGTCCAGCCCCAGCATTTT.

This clone was seen a single time. Other nucleotide sequences in the sample specify the same CDR3. The J gene is TRBJ2-2, the V gene TRBV12-3 or TRBV12-4; D ambiguous. Trimming stripped 5 bases from V and 3 bases from J, with 4 bases between. The CDR3 length is 12 residues. As DNA, the CDR3 is TGTGCCAGCAGTCCGTACACCGGGGAGCTGTTTTTT. Its translation is CASSPYTGELFF.

CDR3 protein: CASSGTGGRQPQHF. CDR3 nucleotide sequence: TGTGCCAGTAGCGGTACAGGGGGCAGACAGCCCCAGCATTTT. The chain uses TRBV19 and TRBJ1-5; 9 nucleotides align to TRBD1. Germline CDR1 LNHDA, CDR2 SQIVND (reference sequence). The V and J ends lost 6 bases and 7 bases, in that order; junction bases with no gene match: 7. This CDR3 contains 14 residues.

The CDR3 DNA reads as TGTGCCAGCGTCAGCGGGGTAGGGGACTACAATGAGCAGTTCTTC. It yields the protein CASVSGVGDYNEQFF. V usage is TRBV27 and J usage is TRBJ2-1, with 7 bases aligning to TRBD2. CDR1 MNHEY and CDR2 SMNVEV come from the germline V gene (reference sequence). V was clipped by 8 bases and J by 3 bases; unmatched bases: 10. This CDR3 is 15 amino acids long.

This sequence joins TRBV14 and TRBJ1-3; D is possibly TRBD1 (5 bases). CDR1 and CDR2 from the germline V gene are SGHDN and FVKESK. This CDR3 has 15 residues. Deletions cut 0 bases from V and 2 bases from J, with 8 bases between. The DNA of the CDR3 is TGTGCCAGCAGCCAAGATAGGGGTACTGGAAACACCATATATTTT. Translation: CASSQDRGTGNTIYF.

The V and J genes are TRBV10-3 and TRBJ1-2; 8 bases are shared with TRBD1. CDR1 and CDR2 (germline): ENHRY, SYGVKD. The trim removed 2 bases at V and 2 bases at J, leaving 1 base unmatched. The CDR3 covers 14 residues. Written as DNA, the CDR3 is TGTGCCATCAGTGAGGACAGGGGAAACTATGGCTACACCTTC. Its protein is CAISEDRGNYGYTF.

This sequence joins TRBV5-1 and TRBJ1-3; D remains ambiguous. The CDR3 runs to 16 residues. V gave up 1 base and J gave up 1 base, with 12 bases separating them. The V gene's germline CDR1 is SGHRS and CDR2 YFSETQ. CDR3 DNA sequence: TGCGCCAGCAGCTTGCTGTCGGTAGGGTCTGGAAACACCATATATTTT. Translation gives CASSLLSVGSGNTIYF.

This rearrangement joins TRBV5-6 to TRBJ2-3, with D possibly being TRBD1 (5 bases). Trimming cost V 5 bases and J 1 base, with 11 bases left between them. The germline gives CDR1 SGHDT, CDR2 YYEEEE. The CDR3 is 14 residues long. This CDR3 reads CASRVLGGTDTQYF. CDR3 coding DNA: TGTGCCAGCAGGGTTTTAGGGGGCACAGATACGCAGTATTTT.

V is TRBV2 and J is TRBJ2-2, with a tentative D call TRBD1 (5 bases). V lost 4 bases and J lost 9, with 12 bases in between. CDR3 length: 13 amino acids. The germline V gene encodes CDR1 SNHLY and CDR2 FYNNEI. The CDR3 DNA sequence: TGTGCCAGCAGTGTTACAGGCCCCTGGGAGCTGTTTTTT. Encoded protein: CASSVTGPWELFF. Together with reference TRBV2 and TRBJ2-2, the CDR3 gives the full variable domain: EPEVTQTPSHQVTQMGQEVILRCVPISNHLYFYWYRQILGQKVEFLVSFYNNEISEKSEIFDDQFSVERPDGSNFTLKIRSTKLEDSAMYFCASSVTGPWELFFGEGSRLTVL.

CDR3 nucleotide sequence: TGTGCCACCACCCCCGATGGCTATGGCTACACCTTC. This sequence encodes CATTPDGYGYTF. This chain connects TRBV7-6 to TRBJ1-2; D unresolved. The germline CDR1 and CDR2 sequences are SGHVS and FNYEAQ. Trimming left V 10 bases short and J 4 bases short, with 13 bases between. There are 12 residues in the CDR3.

The chain links TRBV19 to TRBJ1-5; no clear D gene. The CDR3 is 14 residues long. The germline V and J ends were trimmed by 7 bases and 5 bases, with 15 bases remaining between them. The germline V gene encodes CDR1 LNHDA and CDR2 SQIVND (reference sequence). Here the CDR3 reads CASTPFPTDQPQHF. The CDR3, as DNA: TGTGCCAGTACCCCTTTTCCGACGGATCAGCCCCAGCATTTT.

V usage is TRBV7-9 and J usage is TRBJ1-5, with 7 positions matching TRBD1. V lost 3 bases to trimming and J lost 5 bases; unmatched junction nucleotides: 1. CDR3 length equals 13 residues. Germline lookup yields CDR1 SEHNR and CDR2 FQNEAQ (reference sequence). The CDR3 here is CASSFQGDQPQHF. In DNA, the CDR3 is TGTGCCAGCAGCTTTCAGGGGGATCAGCCCCAGCATTTT. The variable domain in full, completed from reference TRBV7-9 and TRBJ1-5, reads DTGVSQNPRHKITKRGQNVTFRCDPISEHNRLYWYRQTLGQGPEFLTYFQNEAQLEKSRLLSDRFSAERPKGSFSTLEIQRTEQGDSAMYLCASSFQGDQPQHFGDGTRLSIL.

The J gene is TRBJ1-1, the V gene TRBV28, with TRBD1 as a possible D gene (6 bases). The germline gives CDR1 MDHEN, CDR2 SYDVKM. The CDR3 totals 14 residues. V was shortened by 5 bases and J by 0 bases, with 10 bases between the two germline ends. The chain's CDR3 is CASSTQGVNTEAFF. The CDR3 DNA follows: TGTGCCAGCAGTACACAGGGAGTGAACACTGAAGCTTTCTTT.

This clone has a single count. The chain couples TRBV5-4 to TRBJ2-1; tentatively, D is TRBD2 (7 bases). Germline CDR1 and CDR2: SGHNT and YYREEE (reference sequence). Trimming pared 4 bases from V and 0 bases from J, leaving 14 bases between. The CDR3 totals 16 residues. The CDR3 DNA follows: TGTGCCAGCAGCACCCAAGGGGGGGTCTCCTACAATGAGCAGTTCTTC. This codes for CASSTQGGVSYNEQFF.

This chain links TRBV28 with TRBJ1-4; D remains unclear. The germline V gene encodes CDR1 MDHEN and CDR2 SYDVKM. V was trimmed by 3 bases and J by 5 bases, leaving 10 bases between them. The CDR3 is 14 amino acids. The CDR3 loop is CASSLPGINEKLFF. The CDR3 nucleotides are TGTGCCAGCAGTTTGCCGGGGATCAATGAAAAACTGTTTTTT.

J is TRBJ1-1 and V is TRBV7-9; TRBD1 matches at 10 bases. With 5 bases clipped from V and 12 bases from J, the junction kept 15 bases outside the gene matches. Looked up from germline, CDR1 is SEHNR and CDR2 is FQNEAQ (reference sequence). This CDR3 is built from 15 residues. The CDR3, as DNA: TGTGCCAGCAGCCCCCGGGACAGGGGAAGGTTTCAGTCTTTCTTT. Its translation: CASSPRDRGRFQSFF.

A single count supports this clone. V and J are TRBV19 and TRBJ1-2, with D possibly being TRBD1 (6 bases). With 8 bases removed from V and 4 bases from J, the gap between germline ends came to 17 bases. Germline V gene lookup returns CDR1 LNHDA and CDR2 SQIVND (reference sequence). CDR3 length equals 14 residues. The CDR3 coding sequence is TGTGCCAGTCGGGAGGAGGGGGGTGCCTATGGCTACACCTTC. Its translation: CASREEGGAYGYTF.

This chain connects TRBV2 to TRBJ2-2; the match to TRBD2 covers 7 bases. This CDR3 comprises 15 residues. The germline V gene has CDR1 SNHLY and CDR2 FYNNEI. Trimming at V came to 8 bases and at J to 5 bases, leaving 11 bases not matched to a gene. CDR3 DNA sequence: TGTGCCAGCTTGCGACTAGCCTTGCGGACCGGGGAGCTGTTTTTT. The encoded protein is CASLRLALRTGELFF.

The V and J genes are TRBV25-1 and TRBJ2-5, with D possibly being TRBD2 (6 bases). Per the germline V gene, CDR1 is MGHDK and CDR2 is SYGVNS. This CDR3 is 13 amino acids long. V lost 7 bases and J 5 bases, leaving 14 bases between the germline ends. This CDR3 is CASTLGGAETQYF. The CDR3 DNA sequence: TGTGCCAGCACGCTTGGAGGGGCCGAGACCCAGTACTTC.

This sequence joins TRBV7-2 and TRBJ2-3; the D gene is possibly TRBD1 (6 bases). This CDR3 comprises 15 residues. The V end was cut by 1 base, the J end by 7 bases, with 15 bases between. The germline V gene has CDR1 SGHTA and CDR2 FQGNSA. CDR3 region: CASSLEGVGLNTQYF. Written as DNA, the CDR3 is TGTGCCAGCAGCTTAGAGGGGGTGGGCCTTAATACGCAGTATTTT.

The J gene is TRBJ2-1, the V gene TRBV7-2; D is possibly TRBD2 (5 bases). The CDR3 consists of 16 residues. V was trimmed by 4 bases and J by 1 base, leaving 14 bases between them. Germline assignment: CDR1 SGHTA and CDR2 FQGNSA. In DNA, the CDR3 is TGTGCCAGCAGCTCAGCCCCGCCGGGATCCTACAATGAGCAGTTCTTC. Translating it yields CASSSAPPGSYNEQFF.

The chain has TRBV7-2 and TRBJ1-5; D is perhaps TRBD1 (6 bases). CDR1 is SGHTA and CDR2 is FQGNSA in the germline V gene. CDR3 length: 15 amino acids. V gave up 2 bases and J gave up 7 bases, with 15 bases separating them. CDR3 loop: CASSLTWGPKQPQHF. The CDR3 nucleotides are TGTGCCAGCAGCTTAACCTGGGGGCCGAAGCAGCCCCAGCATTTT.

The rearrangement links TRBV15 to TRBJ2-1; the match to TRBD2 covers 11 bases. The J segment lost 6 bases and the V segment lost 0 bases, leaving 10 bases of the junction unmatched. CDR1 is LNHNV, CDR2 YYDKDF, per germline (reference sequence). The length of the CDR3 is 18 residues. The CDR3 DNA reads TGTGCCACCAGCAGAGAGGGGGCCACTAGCGGGAGACGCAATGAGCAGTTCTTC. It yields the protein CATSREGATSGRRNEQFF.

This chain uses TRBV11-2 with TRBJ2-3, with a tentative D call TRBD2 (5 bases). The CDR3 is 16 amino acids. V dropped 5 bases and J dropped 2 bases, with 17 bases sitting between them. From germline, CDR1 is SGHAT and CDR2 FQNNGV. CDR3 bases: TGTGCCAGCAGCGATCCAACTAGTGTAGACACAGATACGCAGTATTTT. Residues: CASSDPTSVDTDTQYF.

The chain couples TRBV7-2 to TRBJ2-6; D possibly corresponds to TRBD1 (5 bases). The CDR3 consists of 15 residues. The V end was cut by 1 base, the J end by 5 bases, with 9 bases between. Germline V gene lookup returns CDR1 SGHTA and CDR2 FQGNSA. CDR3 in DNA: TGTGCCAGCAGCTTAGGACAGATGAGGGCCAACGTCCTGACTTTC. Translated, it gives CASSLGQMRANVLTF.